The 27 T cell receptor beta chains listed next were all sequenced from one sample in a study of T cells in Graves' hyperthyroidism and ophthalmopathy. TCR beta CDR3 regions were amplified from RNA. Primed by the HTBI set, a first-round RT-PCR was run on the TCR CDR3. MiXCR was run by TCRdb on the multiplex PCR reads, yielding one entry per CDR3 protein. Here the sample spans fewer than 350,000 distinct CDR3 sequences, around 15% being singletons. Sequencing was carried out using blood. The receptors originated from a woman aged 45-59 years with Graves' hyperthyroidism that later progressed to Graves' ophthalmopathy.

The rearrangement links TRBV4-2 to TRBJ2-2, with unresolved D. The CDR3 consists of 16 residues. CDR1 LGHNA and CDR2 YNFKEQ come from the germline V gene. Trimming cost V 3 bases and J 1 base, with 12 bases left between them. The CDR3 coding sequence is TGTGCCAGCAGCCATCTTTGGACGGGGAACACCGGGGAGCTGTTTTTT. Amino acid sequence: CASSHLWTGNTGELFF.

Ten or more counts support this clonotype. The rearrangement links TRBV11-2 to TRBJ2-1, with unresolved D. Trimming shortened V by 2 bases and J by 4 bases, and 9 bases separated the two germline ends. CDR1 SGHAT and CDR2 FQNNGV come from the germline V gene. The CDR3 has 14 residues. CDR3 coding DNA: TGTGCCAGCAGCTTAAGTAAAGAGTACAATGAGCAGTTCTTC. Its translation: CASSLSKEYNEQFF.

For the CDR3, the DNA is TGTGCCAGTAGCGGGAGGAGCGAGCAGTACTTC. It is translated as CASSGRSEQYF. The chain has TRBV19 and TRBJ2-7; TRBD2 matches at 7 bases. CDR1 is LNHDA, CDR2 SQIVND, per germline (reference sequence). The CDR3 runs to 11 residues. The J segment lost 6 bases and the V segment lost 6 bases, leaving 2 bases of the junction unmatched.

This clonotype occurred many times. This chain uses TRBV5-6 with TRBJ2-7; D gene uncertain. The CDR3 runs to 14 residues. V was cut by 6 bases and J by 2 bases, with 15 bases left in between. Germline V lookup: CDR1 SGHDT, CDR2 YYEEEE. The CDR3 DNA follows: TGTGCCAGCACCCTGCGAAACAGTCCCTACGAGCAGTACTTC. Its protein product is CASTLRNSPYEQYF. Combining the CDR3 with reference TRBV5-6 and TRBJ2-7 gives the whole variable domain DAGVTQSPTHLIKTRGQQVTLRCSPKSGHDTVSWYQQALGQGPQFIFQYYEEEERQRGNFPDRFSGHQFPNYSSELNVNALLLGDSALYLCASTLRNSPYEQYFGPGTRLTVT.

This clonotype turned up a few times. V and J are TRBV3-1 and TRBJ2-5, with D perhaps TRBD1 (5 bases). V was clipped by 3 bases and J by 5 bases, with 13 bases between them. The germline V gene encodes CDR1 LGHDT and CDR2 YNNKEL (reference sequence). The CDR3 runs to 14 residues. DNA of the CDR3: TGTGCCAGCAGCCAGGGGCCGTCGGAGGAGACCCAGTACTTC. Its protein product is CASSQGPSEETQYF.

Concerning this clonotype itself: A much larger clone sits a single nucleotide away, making a read error possible. This rearrangement joins TRBV14 to TRBJ2-7, with TRBD1 matching 9 bases. CDR3 length: 14 residues. The V segment lost 5 bases and the J segment 3 bases; nucleotides outside the gene matches: 5. Germline V gives CDR1 SGHDN, CDR2 FVKESK. The CDR3 sequence: CASSWTGAFYEQYF. The CDR3 nucleotides are TGTGCCAGCAGCTGGACAGGGGCTTTCTACGAGCAGTACTTC.

This clonotype was recorded at least ten times. J is TRBJ2-1 and V is TRBV13, with TRBD2 as a possible D gene (6 bases). CDR1 is PRHDT, CDR2 FYEKMQ, per germline (reference sequence). The ends were cut back, 5 bases at V and 0 bases at J, with 23 bases in the middle. This CDR3 region has 19 residues. CDR3 nucleotide sequence: TGTGCCAGCAGCCAAGGGGCCGGGACTGGGATGGGCTCCTACAATGAGCAGTTCTTC. Translation: CASSQGAGTGMGSYNEQFF.

In its sample, this clonotype was seen many times. The V and J genes are TRBV20-1 and TRBJ1-3, with D uncertain. The germline V and J ends were trimmed by 0 bases and 0 bases, with 9 bases remaining between them. The CDR3 loop spans 15 amino acids. Germline CDR1 is DFQATT and CDR2 is SNEGSKA (reference sequence). The CDR3 reads CSARDPGGSGNTIYF. Here the CDR3 DNA reads TGCAGTGCTAGAGATCCGGGCGGCTCTGGAAACACCATATATTTT.

V and J are TRBV4-2 and TRBJ2-3, with 9 bases fitting TRBD1. CDR1 is LGHNA, CDR2 YNFKEQ, per germline. V lost 5 bases, J lost 6 bases, and 9 bases stayed unmatched. The CDR3 loop spans 15 amino acids. The DNA of the CDR3 is TGTGCCAGCAGCTTGGACAGGGGCGCGGATGATACGCAGTATTTT. It yields the protein CASSLDRGADDTQYF.

Ten or more counts support this clonotype. The J gene is TRBJ2-7, the V gene TRBV6-1, with 10 bases fitting TRBD1. The CDR3 is made up of 13 amino acids. Losses at the gene ends were 9 bases for V and 4 bases for J; bases not matched to a gene: 6. Germline CDR1 MNHNS, CDR2 SASEGT. The CDR3 nucleotides are TGTGCCAGTCCCGGGACAGGGGAATACGAGCAGTACTTC. It translates to CASPGTGEYEQYF.

This clonotype was recorded at least ten times. This chain connects TRBV30 to TRBJ1-1, with D uncertain. The CDR3 is 12 residues long. CDR1 and CDR2 from the germline V gene are GTSNPN and SVGIG (reference sequence). V gave up 2 bases and J gave up 7 bases, with 11 bases separating them. The CDR3 DNA is TGTGCCTGGAGTTCAATATCGTTTGAAGCTTTCTTT. Protein sequence: CAWSSISFEAFF.

In this sample, this clonotype turned up many times. CDR3 residues: CASSHLGLALQETQYF. The CDR3 region has the DNA TGTGCCAGCAGCCACTTGGGACTAGCGCTTCAAGAGACCCAGTACTTC. V and J are TRBV14 and TRBJ2-5, with 10 positions matching TRBD2. The CDR3 length is 16 residues. Trimming cost V 3 bases and J 2 bases; bases outside gene matches: 6. Germline CDR1 is SGHDN and CDR2 is FVKESK.

This clonotype was observed a handful of times. The chain uses TRBV20-1 and TRBJ2-5, with 8 nucleotides matching TRBD2. V shed 8 bases, J shed 5 bases, and the junction held 7 bases outside the gene matches. From germline, CDR1 is DFQATT and CDR2 SNEGSKA (reference sequence). The CDR3 spans 12 residues. Here the CDR3 DNA reads TGCAGTCAAGGCGGGGGGCAGGAGACCCAGTACTTC. This translates into CSQGGGQETQYF.

This clonotype was seen at least ten times. The DNA for the CDR3 is TGTGCCAGCAGTTTAGGAGCGGGAGCTGGCTTGGATGAGCAGTTCTTC. It codes for CASSLGAGAGLDEQFF. This rearrangement joins TRBV28 to TRBJ2-1; 8 bases fit TRBD2. The CDR3 runs 16 residues. The junction had 11 bases not matched to a gene; V was cut back by 2 bases and J by 8 bases. Germline V CDR1 and CDR2: MDHEN, SYDVKM.

This clonotype was counted at least ten times. This chain joins TRBV20-1 and TRBJ2-7, with D possibly being TRBD1 or TRBD2 (5 bases each). With 0 bases removed from V and 2 bases from J, the gap between germline ends came to 23 bases. This CDR3 contains 18 residues. Germline CDR1 is DFQATT and CDR2 is SNEGSKA (reference sequence). In DNA, the CDR3 is TGCAGTGCTAGAGATCCCCTTCGGGGCAGGGATACAGCCTACGAGCAGTACTTC. It encodes CSARDPLRGRDTAYEQYF.

This clonotype was counted many times. V gene TRBV2 combines with J gene TRBJ2-7, with TRBD1 matching over 8 bases. The CDR3 extends over 18 amino acids. V shed 2 bases, J shed 0 bases, and the junction held 12 bases outside the gene matches. The germline gives CDR1 SNHLY, CDR2 FYNNEI. CDR3 nucleotides: TGTGCCAGCAGTGAATCCCCCTACCGGGACAGGCGCTCCTACGAGCAGTACTTC. Its translation is CASSESPYRDRRSYEQYF.

CDR3: CASSPEGGDGANVLTF. The CDR3 DNA is TGTGCCAGCAGTCCGGAAGGGGGGGACGGGGCCAACGTCCTGACTTTC. This chain joins TRBV28 and TRBJ2-6; a weak D match, TRBD2 (7 bases). The CDR3 length is 16 residues. Trimming cost V 5 bases and J 4 bases, with 15 bases left between them. Germline values: CDR1 MDHEN, CDR2 SYDVKM.

This clonotype turned up a few times. This sequence joins TRBV3-1 and TRBJ1-4; 9 bases agree with TRBD1. Germline CDR1 reads LGHDT; CDR2 reads YNNKEL (reference sequence). CDR3 size: 12 residues. V shed 3 bases and J 14 bases; nucleotides not matched to a gene: 4. CDR3 sequence (DNA): TGTGCCAGCAGCCATGGGGGACAGGGCCTGTTTTTT. This gives the protein CASSHGGQGLFF.

Many counts were recorded for this clonotype. This chain connects TRBV27 to TRBJ2-3, with TRBD2 identical over 8 bases. Germline V gene lookup returns CDR1 MNHEY and CDR2 SMNVEV (reference sequence). The J segment lost 1 base and the V segment lost 2 bases, leaving 2 bases of the junction unmatched. The CDR3 length is 15 residues. CDR3 amino acids: CASSLRGRRTDTQYF. Here the CDR3 DNA reads TGTGCCAGCAGTTTACGCGGGAGGCGCACAGATACGCAGTATTTT.

This clonotype was found many times. The rearrangement links TRBV11-2 to TRBJ1-4; D not resolved. The CDR3 consists of 14 residues. CDR1 is SGHAT, CDR2 FQNNGV, per germline. Trimming cost V 6 bases and J 2 bases, with 10 bases left between them. The CDR3 sequence is CASSYFSTNEKLFF. DNA for the CDR3: TGTGCCAGCAGTTATTTCAGCACTAATGAAAAACTGTTTTTT.

CDR3 amino acids: CSARDGSQYSNQPQHF. The CDR3 region has the DNA TGCAGTGCTAGAGATGGTTCGCAGTATAGCAATCAGCCCCAGCATTTT. V and J are TRBV20-1 and TRBJ1-5, with D uncertain. Trimming cost V 0 bases and J 0 bases, with 12 bases left between them. CDR3 length: 16 amino acids. Germline loops: CDR1 DFQATT, CDR2 SNEGSKA (reference sequence).

The chain employs TRBV13 and TRBJ1-3; TRBD1 aligns across 9 bases. Germline V gene data show CDR1 as PRHDT and CDR2 as FYEKMQ (reference sequence). Losses at the gene ends were 5 bases for V and 5 bases for J; bases not matched to a gene: 10. The CDR3 spans 16 residues. CDR3 DNA sequence: TGTGCCAGCAGCCCCGAGACAGGGGGGTTGAGAAACACCATATATTTT. Amino acid sequence: CASSPETGGLRNTIYF.

This clonotype was observed at least ten times. The rearrangement joins TRBV28 to TRBJ2-7, with D tentatively TRBD2 (7 bases). V was cut by 5 bases and J by 0 bases, with 17 bases left in between. Germline loops: CDR1 MDHEN, CDR2 SYDVKM. This CDR3 contains 16 residues. The CDR3 is CASSKGGAGPSYEQYF. The CDR3 DNA reads TGTGCCAGCAGTAAAGGGGGAGCGGGACCCTCCTACGAGCAGTACTTC.

This chain connects TRBV20-1 to TRBJ1-1; D is unresolved. V was pared by 3 bases and J by 7 bases, with 18 bases between. The CDR3 consists of 14 residues. Germline V lookup: CDR1 DFQATT, CDR2 SNEGSKA (reference sequence). The CDR3 DNA reads TGCAGTGCTAGTAAAGCGGACTTGAATCTTGAAGCTTTCTTT. This sequence encodes CSASKADLNLEAFF.

The genes are TRBV7-2 and TRBJ1-1; weak D call: TRBD1 (6 bases). The germline gives CDR1 SGHTA, CDR2 FQGNSA. The ends were cut back, 5 bases at V and 10 bases at J, with 14 bases in the middle. CDR3 length: 12 residues. The CDR3 sequence is CASSIQGRGAFF. Here the CDR3 DNA reads TGTGCCAGCAGCATACAGGGTAGGGGAGCTTTCTTT.

Comment on this clonotype: A much larger clone sits a single nucleotide away, making a read error possible. The CDR3 spells CASSIQGAYYEQFF. For the CDR3, the DNA is TGTGCCAGTAGTATACAGGGAGCTTACTACGAGCAGTTCTTC. The rearrangement links TRBV19 to TRBJ2-7; TRBD1 or TRBD2 may be the D gene (5 bases each). The tail of the sequence fits TRBJ2-1 better, so the J call may be wrong. The CDR3 has 14 amino acids. Germline CDR1 is LNHDA and CDR2 is SQIVND (reference sequence).

Ten or more counts support this clonotype. This rearrangement joins TRBV27 to TRBJ2-5, with D uncertain. This CDR3 has 18 residues. Germline values: CDR1 MNHEY, CDR2 SMNVEV (reference sequence). Trimming shortened V by 5 bases and J by 5 bases, and 27 bases separated the two germline ends. CDR3 amino acids: CASSLSALTNSGRETQYF. The CDR3 DNA sequence: TGTGCCAGCAGTCTTTCGGCCCTCACAAACTCCGGCCGGGAGACCCAGTACTTC.